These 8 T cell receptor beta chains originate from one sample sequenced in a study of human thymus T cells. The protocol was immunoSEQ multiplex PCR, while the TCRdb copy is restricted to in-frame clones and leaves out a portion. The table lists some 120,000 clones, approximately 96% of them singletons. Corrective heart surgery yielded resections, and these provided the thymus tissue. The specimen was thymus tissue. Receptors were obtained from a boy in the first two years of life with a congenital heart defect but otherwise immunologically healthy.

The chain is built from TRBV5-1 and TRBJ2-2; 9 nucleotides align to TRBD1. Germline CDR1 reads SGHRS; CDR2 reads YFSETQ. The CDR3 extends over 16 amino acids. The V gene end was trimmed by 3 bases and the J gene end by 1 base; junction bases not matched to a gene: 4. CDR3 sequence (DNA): TGCGCCAGCAGCTGGACAGGGGCGGGGAACACCGGGGAGCTGTTTTTT. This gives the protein CASSWTGAGNTGELFF.

The CDR3 sequence is CASSQDRDDPTPPTYNEQFF. The CDR3 coding sequence is TGTGCCAGCAGCCAAGATCGGGATGACCCGACACCTCCCACCTACAATGAGCAGTTCTTC. V is TRBV4-2 and J is TRBJ2-1, with D perhaps matching TRBD2 (5 bases). CDR3 length equals 20 residues. Germline loops: CDR1 LGHNA, CDR2 YNFKEQ. Between the trimmed V and J ends, which lost 0 bases and 2 bases, there was a span of 23 bases.

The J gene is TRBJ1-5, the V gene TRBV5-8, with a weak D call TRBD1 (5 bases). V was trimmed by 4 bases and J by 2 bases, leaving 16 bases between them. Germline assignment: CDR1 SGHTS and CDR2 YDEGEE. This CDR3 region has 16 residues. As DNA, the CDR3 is TGTGCCAGCAGCCGGGACCTCCCAGCGGGCAATCAGCCCCAGCATTTT. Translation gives CASSRDLPAGNQPQHF.

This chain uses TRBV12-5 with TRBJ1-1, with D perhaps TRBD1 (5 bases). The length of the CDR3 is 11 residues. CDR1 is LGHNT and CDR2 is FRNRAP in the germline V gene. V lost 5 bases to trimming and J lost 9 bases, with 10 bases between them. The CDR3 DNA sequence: TGTGCTAGTGGTCGGGGCAAAAAAGCTTTCTTT. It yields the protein CASGRGKKAFF.

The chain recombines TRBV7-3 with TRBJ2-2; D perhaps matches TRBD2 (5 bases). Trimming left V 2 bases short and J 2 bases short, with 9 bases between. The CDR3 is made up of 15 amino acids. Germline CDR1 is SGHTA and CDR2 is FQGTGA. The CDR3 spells CASSLAGNNTGELFF. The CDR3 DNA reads TGTGCCAGCAGCTTAGCCGGGAACAACACCGGGGAGCTGTTTTTT.

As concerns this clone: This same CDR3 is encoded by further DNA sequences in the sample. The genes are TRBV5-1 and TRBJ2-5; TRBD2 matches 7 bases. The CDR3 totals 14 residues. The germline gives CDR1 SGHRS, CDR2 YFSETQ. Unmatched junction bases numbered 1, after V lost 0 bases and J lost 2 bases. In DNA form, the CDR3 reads TGCGCCAGCAGCTTGGCCGGGGGGCAAGAGACCCAGTACTTC. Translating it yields CASSLAGGQETQYF.

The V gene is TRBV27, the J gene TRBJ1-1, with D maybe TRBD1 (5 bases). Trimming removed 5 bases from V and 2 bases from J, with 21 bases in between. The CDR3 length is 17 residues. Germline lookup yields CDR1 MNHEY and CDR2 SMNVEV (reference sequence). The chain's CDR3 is CASSPQFHRDPNTEAFF. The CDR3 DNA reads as TGTGCCAGCAGTCCTCAATTCCACCGGGACCCCAACACTGAAGCTTTCTTT.

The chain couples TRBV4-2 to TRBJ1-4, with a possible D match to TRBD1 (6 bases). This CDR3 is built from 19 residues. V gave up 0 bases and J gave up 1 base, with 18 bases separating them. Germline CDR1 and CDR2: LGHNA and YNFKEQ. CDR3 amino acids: CASSQELSGVEGTNEKLFF. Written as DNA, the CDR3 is TGTGCCAGCAGCCAAGAGTTATCAGGGGTAGAAGGAACTAATGAAAAACTGTTTTTT.